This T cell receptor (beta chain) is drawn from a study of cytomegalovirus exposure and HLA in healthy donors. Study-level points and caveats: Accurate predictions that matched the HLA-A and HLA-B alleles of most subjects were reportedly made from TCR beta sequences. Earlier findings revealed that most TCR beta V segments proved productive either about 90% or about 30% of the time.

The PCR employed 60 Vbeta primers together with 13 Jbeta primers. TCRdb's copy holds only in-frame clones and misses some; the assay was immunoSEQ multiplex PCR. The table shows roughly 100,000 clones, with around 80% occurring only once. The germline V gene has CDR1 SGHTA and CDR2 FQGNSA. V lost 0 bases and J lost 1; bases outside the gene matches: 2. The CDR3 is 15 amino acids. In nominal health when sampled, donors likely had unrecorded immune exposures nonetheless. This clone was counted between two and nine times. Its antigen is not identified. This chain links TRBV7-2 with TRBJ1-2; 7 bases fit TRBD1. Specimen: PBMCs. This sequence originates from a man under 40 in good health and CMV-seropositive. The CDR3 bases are TGTGCCAGCAGCTTAGCGACAGGGAATAACTATGGCTACACCTTC. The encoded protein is CASSLATGNNYGYTF.